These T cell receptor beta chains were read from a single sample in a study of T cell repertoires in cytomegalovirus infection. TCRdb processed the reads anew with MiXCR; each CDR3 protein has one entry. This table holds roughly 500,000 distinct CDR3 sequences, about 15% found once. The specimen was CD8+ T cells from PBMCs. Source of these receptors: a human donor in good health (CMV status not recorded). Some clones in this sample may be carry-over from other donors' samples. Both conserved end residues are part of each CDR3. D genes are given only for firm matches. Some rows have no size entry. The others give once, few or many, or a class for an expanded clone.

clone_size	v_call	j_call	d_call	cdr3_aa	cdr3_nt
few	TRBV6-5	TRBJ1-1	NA	CASSYSGRSMNTEAFF	TGTGCCAGCAGTTACTCGGGACGGAGCATGAACACTGAAGCTTTCTTT
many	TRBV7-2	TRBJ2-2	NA	CASSLTLNTGELFF	TGTGCCAGCAGCCTGACACTGAACACCGGGGAGCTGTTTTTT
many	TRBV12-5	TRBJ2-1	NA	CASAHGTLYNEQFF	TGTGCTAGTGCCCACGGGACTTTGTACAATGAGCAGTTCTTC
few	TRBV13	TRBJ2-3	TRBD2	CASSLERSSGSTDTQYF	TGTGCCAGCAGCTTAGAACGATCTAGCGGAAGCACAGATACGCAGTATTTT
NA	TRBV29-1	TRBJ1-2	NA	CSVPRGGGYTF	TGCAGCGTCCCCAGAGGAGGTGGCTACACCTTC
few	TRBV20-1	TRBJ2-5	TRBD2	CSARLAGWGETQYF	TGCAGTGCTAGACTAGCGGGATGGGGTGAGACCCAGTACTTC
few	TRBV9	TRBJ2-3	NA	CASRGDSYTDTQYF	TGTGCCAGCAGGGGCGACTCCTACACAGATACGCAGTATTTT
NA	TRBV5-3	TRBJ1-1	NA	CASRAGPATEAFF	TGTGCCAGCCGAGCAGGGCCGGCCACTGAAGCTTTCTTT
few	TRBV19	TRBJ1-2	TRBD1	CASSITGESYGYTF	TGTGCCAGTAGTATAACAGGGGAAAGCTATGGCTACACCTTC
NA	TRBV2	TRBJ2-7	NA	CASSPSGISTVQQYF	TGTGCCAGCAGTCCCTCAGGGATATCAACGGTCCAGCAGTACTTC
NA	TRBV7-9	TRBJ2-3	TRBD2	CASSSTSGGGADTQYF	TGTGCCAGCAGCTCGACCAGCGGGGGGGGGGCAGATACGCAGTATTTT
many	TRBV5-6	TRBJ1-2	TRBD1	CASSGGQGSPSYGYTF	TGTGCCAGCAGCGGGGGACAGGGATCGCCTAGCTATGGCTACACCTTC
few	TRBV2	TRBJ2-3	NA	CACDPNYGTQYF	TGTGCCTGCGACCCGAATTACGGTACGCAGTATTTT
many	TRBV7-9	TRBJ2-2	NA	CASSLSSRGRLDTGELFF	TGTGCCAGCAGCTTAAGTTCCCGGGGGCGCTTGGACACCGGGGAGCTGTTTTTT
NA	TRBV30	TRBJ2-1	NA	CAWSVQENEQFF	TGTGCCTGGAGTGTACAAGAGAATGAGCAGTTCTTC
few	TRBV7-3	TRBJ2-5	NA	CASSNGGETQYF	TGTGCCAGCAGTAATGGGGGGGAGACCCAGTACTTC
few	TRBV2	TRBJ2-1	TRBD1	CASRVGTGAFNEQFF	TGTGCCAGCAGAGTAGGGACAGGGGCATTCAATGAGCAGTTCTTC
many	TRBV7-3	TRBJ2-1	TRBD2	CASSLIGGTSGGAGNEQFF	TGTGCCAGCAGCTTAATAGGAGGGACTAGCGGGGGGGCCGGCAATGAGCAGTTCTTC
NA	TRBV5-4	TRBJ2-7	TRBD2	CAGGRGATYEQYF	TGTGCGGGGGGGAGAGGGGCGACCTACGAGCAGTACTTC
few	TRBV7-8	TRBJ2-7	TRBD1	CASSLSDRLYEQYF	TGTGCCAGCAGCTTATCGGACAGGCTCTACGAGCAGTACTTC
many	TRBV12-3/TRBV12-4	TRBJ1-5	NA	CASHQPQHF	TGTGCCAGCCACCAACCCCAGCATTTT
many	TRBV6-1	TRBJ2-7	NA	CATRKGLWNEQYF	TGTGCCACCCGTAAGGGCCTCTGGAACGAGCAGTACTTC
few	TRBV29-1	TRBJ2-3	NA	CSVERELSTDTQYF	TGCAGCGTTGAGAGGGAGCTTAGCACAGATACGCAGTATTTT
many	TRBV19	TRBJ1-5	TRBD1	CASTPDRGLSNQPQHF	TGTGCCAGTACCCCGGACAGGGGGCTTAGCAATCAGCCCCAGCATTTT
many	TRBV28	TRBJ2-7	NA	CASHDSYEQYF	TGTGCCAGCCATGACAGCTACGAGCAGTACTTC
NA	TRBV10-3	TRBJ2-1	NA	CAISESGHNEQFF	TGTGCCATCAGTGAGTCTGGACACAATGAGCAGTTCTTC
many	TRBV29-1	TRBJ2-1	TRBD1	CSVEDHRKGTGEFF	TGCAGCGTTGAAGATCACCGTAAGGGGACAGGGGAGTTCTTC
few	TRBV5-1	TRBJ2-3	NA	CASSGSDTQYF	TGCGCCAGCAGCGGCTCAGATACGCAGTATTTT
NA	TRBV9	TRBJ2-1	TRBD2	CASSPRRAGSLGSDEQFF	TGTGCCAGCAGCCCCCGGCGAGCGGGAAGTCTAGGTAGCGATGAGCAGTTCTTC
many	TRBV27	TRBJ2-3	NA	CASSLSSLGVVTDTQYF	TGTGCCAGCAGTTTAAGTAGTTTGGGCGTAGTCACAGATACGCAGTATTTT
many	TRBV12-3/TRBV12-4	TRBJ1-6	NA	CASTFKPGPFSPLHF	TGTGCCAGCACCTTCAAGCCCGGGCCTTTTTCCCCCCTCCACTTT
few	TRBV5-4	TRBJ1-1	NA	CASSLEGHPGAFF	TGTGCCAGCAGCTTGGAGGGCCACCCGGGAGCTTTCTTT
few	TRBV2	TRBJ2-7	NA	CASSEALLVHEQYF	TGTGCCAGCAGTGAAGCGCTCCTCGTTCACGAGCAGTACTTC
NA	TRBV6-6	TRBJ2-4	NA	CASSYLVGATKNIQYF	TGTGCCAGCAGTTACTTGGTGGGGGCGACCAAAAACATTCAGTACTTC
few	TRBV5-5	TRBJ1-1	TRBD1	CASSPPGQGVTEAFF	TGTGCCAGCAGCCCCCCGGGACAGGGAGTCACTGAAGCTTTCTTT
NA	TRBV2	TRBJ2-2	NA	CASSGGTLGGELFF	TGTGCCAGCAGTGGGGGGACTCTAGGCGGGGAGCTGTTTTTT
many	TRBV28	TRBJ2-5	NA	CASSRRGLETQYF	TGTGCCAGCAGTCGCAGGGGCTTAGAGACCCAGTACTTC
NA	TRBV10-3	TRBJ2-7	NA	CAISESGPGSSSYEQYF	TGTGCCATCAGTGAGTCGGGTCCGGGATCTAGCTCCTACGAGCAGTACTTC
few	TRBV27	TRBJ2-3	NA	CASSLQRVADTQYF	TGTGCCAGCAGTTTACAGAGGGTGGCAGATACGCAGTATTTT
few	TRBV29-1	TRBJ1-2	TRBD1	CRVGDRGDYGYTF	TGCAGGGTCGGGGACAGGGGAGACTATGGCTACACCTTC
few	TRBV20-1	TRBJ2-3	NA	CSAVTDTQYF	TGCAGTGCCGTCACAGATACGCAGTATTTT
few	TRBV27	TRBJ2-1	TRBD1	CASSGGQISYNEQFF	TGTGCCAGCAGTGGGGGACAGATCTCCTACAATGAGCAGTTCTTC